The sequence of this T cell receptor beta chain was determined in a study of OX40 agonist ivuxolimab in advanced cancers. About the research overall: The patients got ivuxolimab, which is an agonistic anti-OX40 (CD134) antibody. Patients enrolled in dose escalation were diagnosed with hepatocellular carcinoma, melanoma, renal cell or head and neck cancer. Three patients, one with hepatocellular carcinoma and two with cutaneous melanoma, responded partially.

J lost 2 bases, V lost 8 bases, and 6 bases had no gene match. The CDR3 is 14 amino acids. The germline gives CDR1 MNHEY, CDR2 SMNVEV (reference sequence). As to this clone: Antigen unknown.

Findings and caveats of the study: CD4+ and CD8+ T cells in blood underwent clonal expansion by week 6 at 0.1 to 3.0 mg/kg.

Method: immunoSEQ multiplex PCR; TCRdb's copy keeps in-frame clones and lacks some. Among 80,000 or so clones listed, 85% were seen once. This chain links TRBV27 with TRBJ2-3; 8 bases agree with TRBD2. Sample: CD4+ or CD8+ T cells sorted from blood, taken in a trial of the OX40 agonist ivuxolimab. The clonotype originates from an adult with an advanced solid tumor such as melanoma, head and neck, liver or kidney cancer. The CDR3 loop is CASRGGPATDTQYF. The CDR3 coding sequence is TGTGCCAGCCGGGGGGGGCCCGCCACAGATACGCAGTATTTT.